This is a list of T cell receptor beta chains from one sample in a study of long-term antiretroviral therapy in people with HIV. Clones were read by immunoSEQ multiplex PCR, and TCRdb kept only the in-frame ones, dropping some. Among some 20,000 clones listed, around four fifths were seen once. The sequences come from unsorted PBMCs, collected about 6.1 years after starting antiretroviral therapy. Receptors were obtained from a man under 40 with HIV. The CDR3 runs from the conserved cysteine through the conserved F or W. The order of the fields is D gene, V gene, J gene, clone size, CDR3 protein, CDR3 DNA. D genes are given only for firm matches. Expanded clones get a size class; other rows say once, few or many, or leave the size out.

D: TRBD1
V: TRBV10-3
J: TRBJ1-5
size: NA
CDR3: CAISGTGGNQPQHF
DNA: TGTGCCATCAGTGGCACAGGGGGCAATCAGCCCCAGCATTTT

D: NA
V: TRBV7-9
J: TRBJ2-1
size: NA
CDR3: CASSSEISSYNEQFF
DNA: TGTGCCAGCAGCTCTGAGATTAGCTCCTACAATGAGCAGTTCTTC

D: NA
V: TRBV21-1
J: TRBJ2-3
size: once
CDR3: CASSKGTWATGVPDTQYF
DNA: TGTGCCAGCAGCAAAGGGACCTGGGCCACAGGGGTTCCAGATACGCAGTATTTT

D: NA
V: TRBV7-9
J: TRBJ1-2
size: few
CDR3: CASSWGPAYGYTF
DNA: TGTGCCAGCAGTTGGGGCCCCGCTTATGGCTACACCTTC

D: NA
V: TRBV10-3
J: TRBJ2-1
size: NA
CDR3: CAGGRSYNEQFF
DNA: TGTGCCGGGGGCAGGTCCTACAATGAGCAGTTCTTC

D: NA
V: TRBV21-1
J: TRBJ1-4
size: NA
CDR3: CASSPPAGRINEKLFF
DNA: TGTGCCAGCAGCCCCCCGGCAGGGCGTATTAATGAAAAACTGTTTTTT

D: NA
V: TRBV28
J: TRBJ2-7
size: NA
CDR3: CASSFIISQRATYEQYF
DNA: TGTGCCAGCAGTTTCATAATATCACAGAGGGCAACCTACGAGCAGTACTTC

D: NA
V: TRBV28
J: TRBJ1-1
size: once
CDR3: CASSSRVLGGAFF
DNA: TGTGCCAGCAGTTCCCGGGTCCTTGGTGGAGCTTTCTTT

D: NA
V: TRBV5-4
J: TRBJ2-7
size: NA
CDR3: CASSQLAFPAYEQYF
DNA: TGTGCCAGCAGCCAACTAGCATTCCCTGCCTACGAGCAGTACTTC

D: NA
V: TRBV5-6
J: TRBJ1-1
size: NA
CDR3: CASSLLAANTEAFF
DNA: TGTGCCAGCAGCTTGCTGGCAGCTAACACTGAAGCTTTCTTT

D: NA
V: TRBV4-3
J: TRBJ1-2
size: NA
CDR3: CASSQDRSANLYGYTF
DNA: TGCGCCAGCAGCCAAGATCGGTCAGCAAACCTCTATGGCTACACCTTC

D: NA
V: TRBV7-6
J: TRBJ1-4
size: NA
CDR3: CASSTLTGGTNEKLFF
DNA: TGTGCCAGCTCTACTCTCACGGGGGGAACTAATGAAAAACTGTTTTTT

D: TRBD2
V: TRBV7-2
J: TRBJ2-7
size: NA
CDR3: CASSSGLAGVEQYF
DNA: TGTGCCAGCAGCTCGGGACTAGCGGGAGTGGAGCAGTACTTC

D: NA
V: TRBV6-1
J: TRBJ2-7
size: NA
CDR3: CASREPYEQYF
DNA: TGTGCCAGCAGGGAACCCTACGAGCAGTACTTC

D: NA
V: TRBV10-1
J: TRBJ1-2
size: few
CDR3: CASSAGEGNSDGYTF
DNA: TGCGCCAGCAGCGCGGGGGAGGGGAACAGCGATGGCTACACCTTC

D: NA
V: TRBV28
J: TRBJ1-1
size: once
CDR3: CASRSWRKAFF
DNA: TGTGCCAGCAGGTCTTGGAGGAAAGCTTTCTTT

D: NA
V: TRBV30
J: TRBJ1-1
size: NA
CDR3: CAWNLQGGAEAFF
DNA: TGTGCCTGGAACTTACAGGGAGGGGCTGAAGCTTTCTTT

D: NA
V: TRBV6-5
J: TRBJ1-3
size: NA
CDR3: CASRSPGGAGNTIYF
DNA: TGTGCCAGCAGGTCCCCGGGGGGCGCTGGAAACACCATATATTTT

D: NA
V: TRBV6-4
J: TRBJ2-2
size: few
CDR3: CASSDGNTGELFF
DNA: TGTGCCAGCAGTGACGGGAACACCGGGGAGCTGTTTTTT

D: NA
V: TRBV14
J: TRBJ2-7
size: once
CDR3: CASSQDLGREYEQYF
DNA: TGTGCCAGCAGCCAAGACCTTGGGCGAGAATACGAGCAGTACTTC

D: TRBD1
V: TRBV4-3
J: TRBJ2-7
size: NA
CDR3: CASSQDESGQGYEQYF
DNA: TGCGCCAGCAGCCAAGATGAATCGGGACAGGGCTACGAGCAGTACTTC

D: TRBD2
V: TRBV11-2
J: TRBJ2-1
size: NA
CDR3: CASSGLAGVNEQFF
DNA: TGTGCCAGCAGCGGACTAGCGGGAGTCAATGAGCAGTTCTTC

D: NA
V: TRBV2
J: TRBJ1-5
size: NA
CDR3: CASRMGGAQPQHF
DNA: TGTGCCAGCCGAATGGGGGGCGCCCAGCCCCAGCATTTT

D: NA
V: TRBV7-6
J: TRBJ2-7
size: NA
CDR3: CASSLTPPPVAEYEQYF
DNA: TGTGCCAGCAGCTTAACTCCCCCGCCGGTTGCGGAATACGAGCAGTACTTC

D: NA
V: TRBV28
J: TRBJ2-3
size: NA
CDR3: CASKAVNTDTQYF
DNA: TGTGCCAGCAAGGCAGTTAACACAGATACGCAGTATTTT

D: NA
V: TRBV25-1
J: TRBJ2-2
size: NA
CDR3: CASARAGNTGELFF
DNA: TGTGCCAGCGCCAGGGCAGGAAACACCGGGGAGCTGTTTTTT

D: TRBD1
V: TRBV7-2
J: TRBJ1-2
size: NA
CDR3: CASSQRGRTGYTF
DNA: TGTGCCAGCAGTCAAAGGGGGCGTACAGGCTACACCTTC

D: TRBD2
V: TRBV9
J: TRBJ2-5
size: NA
CDR3: CASSVAGGGAWETQYF
DNA: TGTGCCAGCAGCGTAGCTGGCGGGGGGGCATGGGAGACCCAGTACTTC

D: NA
V: TRBV5-8
J: TRBJ1-1
size: NA
CDR3: CASSVNTEAFF
DNA: TGTGCCAGCAGCGTGAACACTGAAGCTTTCTTT